The T cell receptor beta chain described here comes from a study of regulatory and conventional T cells in RAG deficiency. Overall study findings and caveats: These Omenn syndrome Treg sorts may hold peripherally activated cells instead. Patient subsets had shorter CDR3s; Omenn Treg-Tconv overlap exceeded 85%. Control T-cell subsets had markedly higher Shannon entropy and lower Simpson indices than RAG-deficient patients.

TCRdb's copy holds only in-frame clones and misses some; the assay was immunoSEQ multiplex PCR. The table has under 20,000 clones, about 87% seen once. The sorted regulatory T cells were CD4+, CD25-high and CD127-low, with genomic DNA sequenced. On this clone: The target antigen is unknown.

Per germline, CDR1 MNHNY and CDR2 SVGAGI (reference sequence). V was shortened by 8 bases and J by 6 bases, with 10 bases between the two germline ends. This CDR3 has 11 amino acids. Another study also made use of these data, one on regulatory T cells. This second study says: Primers: 52 TRBV forward and 13 TRBJ reverse.

The sequencing sample was made of Tregs sorted from blood. The receptor was isolated from a human donor in good health. This chain links TRBV6-6 with TRBJ1-2, with D unclear. The CDR3 DNA follows: TGTGCCAGCCTAGGGCCGAATGGCTACACCTTC. This sequence encodes CASLGPNGYTF.